Listed below are T cell receptor beta chains from one sample, sequenced in a study of T cell responses to AZD1222 COVID-19 vaccine. The method was immunoSEQ multiplex PCR; TCRdb's version includes in-frame clones alone and lacks a portion of them. The sample lists approximately 130,000 clones, roughly 87% occurring once. The source material was peripheral blood, sampled 28 days after the second AZD1222 dose. The receptors derive from an adult who received the AZD1222 COVID-19 vaccine. Both conserved end residues are part of each CDR3. The D gene is left open where the match is weak. A row's size may be missing; if present it is once, few, many or a size class.

j_gene: TRBJ1-4
v_gene: TRBV13
abundance: NA
d_gene: TRBD1
CDR3nt: TGTGCCAGCAGCTCCGGACAGGGGACTAATGAAAAACTGTTTTTT
CDR3aa: CASSSGQGTNEKLFF

j_gene: TRBJ2-3
v_gene: TRBV3-1/TRBV3-2
abundance: once
d_gene: TRBD2
CDR3nt: TGTGCCAGCAGCCATTCGACTAGCGGGGGCACAGATACGCAGTATTTT
CDR3aa: CASSHSTSGGTDTQYF

j_gene: TRBJ2-1
v_gene: TRBV14
abundance: NA
d_gene: NA
CDR3nt: TGTGCCAGCAGCCAAGATCCAGCATACAATGAGCAGTTCTTC
CDR3aa: CASSQDPAYNEQFF

j_gene: TRBJ1-2
v_gene: TRBV19
abundance: NA
d_gene: NA
CDR3nt: TGTGCCAGTAGTCCCAACACCGGGGCTAACTATGGCTACACCTTC
CDR3aa: CASSPNTGANYGYTF

j_gene: TRBJ1-2
v_gene: TRBV7-8
abundance: few
d_gene: NA
CDR3nt: TGTGCCAGCAGCCAAAACTATGGCTACACCTTC
CDR3aa: CASSQNYGYTF

j_gene: TRBJ2-1
v_gene: TRBV11-2
abundance: NA
d_gene: TRBD1
CDR3nt: TGTGCCAGCAGCCAATACAGGGGCAATGAGCAGTTCTTC
CDR3aa: CASSQYRGNEQFF

j_gene: TRBJ2-7
v_gene: TRBV14
abundance: NA
d_gene: TRBD1
CDR3nt: TGTGCCAGCAGCCAAGGGACAGGGTATGGGAACGAGCAGTACTTC
CDR3aa: CASSQGTGYGNEQYF

j_gene: TRBJ2-1
v_gene: TRBV24-1
abundance: NA
d_gene: NA
CDR3nt: TGTGCCACCAGTGACCCCCAGGGAAGTGAGCAGTTCTTC
CDR3aa: CATSDPQGSEQFF

j_gene: TRBJ2-3
v_gene: TRBV5-1
abundance: NA
d_gene: TRBD1
CDR3nt: TGCGCCAGCAGGTTGGGACAGATCACAGATACGCAGTATTTT
CDR3aa: CASRLGQITDTQYF

j_gene: TRBJ1-2
v_gene: TRBV3-1/TRBV3-2
abundance: NA
d_gene: TRBD1
CDR3nt: TGTGCCAGCAGCCAGGGGGGACAGGGACTTGGCTACACCTTC
CDR3aa: CASSQGGQGLGYTF

j_gene: TRBJ1-6
v_gene: TRBV7-9
abundance: NA
d_gene: NA
CDR3nt: TGTGCCAGCAGCTCAGCGGATTCACCCCTCCACTTT
CDR3aa: CASSSADSPLHF

j_gene: TRBJ2-3
v_gene: TRBV19
abundance: NA
d_gene: TRBD2
CDR3nt: TGTGCCAGTATGGGGCGGGGGGGCACAGATACGCAGTATTTT
CDR3aa: CASMGRGGTDTQYF

j_gene: TRBJ1-2
v_gene: TRBV4-1
abundance: once
d_gene: NA
CDR3nt: TGCGCCAGCAGCCAAGGACTAAGGGAGTCACCGCACTATGGCTACACCTTC
CDR3aa: CASSQGLRESPHYGYTF

j_gene: TRBJ1-1
v_gene: TRBV5-1
abundance: NA
d_gene: NA
CDR3nt: TGCGCCAGCAGGGGGACGGGGCAGAACACTGAAGCTTTCTTT
CDR3aa: CASRGTGQNTEAFF

j_gene: TRBJ2-3
v_gene: TRBV19
abundance: NA
d_gene: NA
CDR3nt: TGTGCCAGTAGTATTAGCACAGATACGCAGTATTTT
CDR3aa: CASSISTDTQYF

j_gene: TRBJ2-7
v_gene: TRBV2
abundance: NA
d_gene: TRBD2
CDR3nt: TGTGCCAGCAGTTGGACTAGCGTAGGCTACGAGCAGTACTTC
CDR3aa: CASSWTSVGYEQYF

j_gene: TRBJ1-5
v_gene: TRBV7-9
abundance: NA
d_gene: NA
CDR3nt: TGTGCCAGCAGCTTATACAGTCAGCCCCAGCATTTT
CDR3aa: CASSLYSQPQHF

j_gene: TRBJ1-2
v_gene: TRBV28
abundance: NA
d_gene: NA
CDR3nt: TGTGCCAGCAGTCCCGAGGGGGAGGTCTATGGCTACACCTTC
CDR3aa: CASSPEGEVYGYTF

j_gene: TRBJ2-5
v_gene: TRBV7-2
abundance: NA
d_gene: NA
CDR3nt: TGTGCCAGCAGCTTAAACTTGGGGGAGACCCAGTACTTC
CDR3aa: CASSLNLGETQYF

j_gene: TRBJ2-1
v_gene: TRBV19
abundance: many
d_gene: NA
CDR3nt: TGTGCCAGTAGTATGGTGTCTGGTAGTGAGCAGTTCTTC
CDR3aa: CASSMVSGSEQFF

j_gene: TRBJ1-4
v_gene: TRBV18
abundance: once
d_gene: NA
CDR3nt: TGTGCCAGCTCACCAACAGATAATGAAAAACTGTTTTTT
CDR3aa: CASSPTDNEKLFF

j_gene: TRBJ1-1
v_gene: TRBV9
abundance: NA
d_gene: TRBD1
CDR3nt: TGTGCCAGCAGCCCTACAGGGGGTCTGACTGAAGCTTTCTTT
CDR3aa: CASSPTGGLTEAFF

j_gene: TRBJ1-3
v_gene: TRBV5-1
abundance: NA
d_gene: NA
CDR3nt: TGCGCCAGCAGCTCTGGGACTTCCACTGGTGGAAACACCATATATTTT
CDR3aa: CASSSGTSTGGNTIYF

j_gene: TRBJ2-7
v_gene: TRBV2
abundance: NA
d_gene: NA
CDR3nt: TGTGCCAGCAGTGAATTGGGGGGCCTTCACGAGCAGTACTTC
CDR3aa: CASSELGGLHEQYF